The 28 T cell receptor beta chains reported below all come from one sample, sequenced in a study of beta chain features in type 1 diabetes. Broader study findings: Researchers report that Type 1 diabetes patients had moderately but significantly shorter TCRB CDR3s across all four CD4+ subsets.

Sequencing targeted expressed TCRB transcripts, as all isolated RNA had been reverse transcribed. Clones were sequenced by immunoSEQ multiplex PCR, and TCRdb holds only the in-frame ones, with some missing. Among some 250,000 clones, under 13% were seen once, and the ten largest hold around 0.017%. For these receptors, no antigen is known. The sample was naive CD4+ T cells from blood. The receptors originated from a man aged 30-40 years with type 1 diabetes.

This clone was counted a few times. V gene TRBV11-2 combines with J gene TRBJ2-5, with 7 bases that match TRBD1. The junction had 7 bases not matched to a gene; V was cut back by 1 base and J by 5 bases. The CDR3 extends over 15 amino acids. Germline V CDR1 and CDR2: SGHAT, FQNNGV. CDR3: CASSLAGRGLETQYF. The DNA of the CDR3 is TGTGCCAGCAGCTTAGCCGGCAGGGGGTTGGAGACCCAGTACTTC.

A few counts support this clone. This chain links TRBV7-2 with TRBJ1-1, with D possibly being TRBD1 (5 bases). CDR3 length: 15 residues. Per germline, CDR1 SGHTA and CDR2 FQGNSA. Deletions cut 6 bases from V and 5 bases from J, with 19 bases between. The CDR3 region has the DNA TGTGCCAGCAGTATTACTTCGGGACTCCGAACTGAAGCTTTCTTT. Amino acids: CASSITSGLRTEAFF.

The sample holds a few counts of this clone. This chain links TRBV11-2 with TRBJ2-5, with 8 bases matching TRBD2. V was clipped by 1 base and J by 2 bases; unmatched bases: 9. This CDR3 contains 17 residues. Germline CDR1 and CDR2: SGHAT and FQNNGV. The CDR3 sequence: CASSLVTGGPGQETQYF. The CDR3 nucleotides read TGTGCCAGCAGCTTAGTGACGGGGGGGCCAGGACAAGAGACCCAGTACTTC.

Notes on this clone: One end of the junction is discordant with germline, which a read error may explain. This chain links TRBV10-3 with TRBJ2-3; D is undetermined. CDR1 ENHRY and CDR2 SYGVKD come from the germline V gene. There are 14 residues in the CDR3. The CDR3 DNA is TGTGCCGTCAGGTCGGAGTACGGCACAGATACGCAGTATTTT. Protein: CAVRSEYGTDTQYF.

The chain is built from TRBV5-1 and TRBJ1-1; D is possibly TRBD1 (5 bases). Trimming left V 6 bases short and J 1 base short, with 13 bases between. Germline V CDR1 and CDR2: SGHRS, YFSETQ. CDR3 length equals 14 residues. CDR3 DNA: TGCGCCAGCAAATTCGGTCAGGGGAACACTGAAGCTTTCTTT. Translation: CASKFGQGNTEAFF.

The V and J genes are TRBV11-2 and TRBJ2-3; 7 bases line up with TRBD1. In germline, CDR1 is SGHAT, CDR2 FQNNGV. This CDR3 is 15 amino acids long. The ends lost 0 bases at V and 7 bases at J; junction bases unmatched: 7. In DNA form, the CDR3 reads TGTGCCAGCAGCTTAGAACTAGGGGGCTGGCATACGCAGTATTTT. It is translated as CASSLELGGWHTQYF.

The chain's CDR3 is CASQGGDYGYTF. Here the CDR3 DNA reads TGTGCCAGCCAGGGGGGAGACTATGGCTACACCTTC. The chain recombines TRBV6-5 with TRBJ1-2, with 7 bases aligning to TRBD1. CDR3 size: 12 residues. V was pared by 8 bases and J by 3 bases, with 3 bases of the junction left unmatched. Germline V gene lookup returns CDR1 MNHEY and CDR2 SVGAGI.

This clone was recorded a few times. This chain uses TRBV4-2 with TRBJ2-5, with unresolved D. Germline V gene lookup returns CDR1 LGHNA and CDR2 YNFKEQ. The CDR3 is made up of 15 amino acids. V dropped 0 bases and J dropped 2 bases, with 10 bases sitting between them. The CDR3 DNA reads as TGTGCCAGCAGCCAAGATCTCGTACAGCAAGAGACCCAGTACTTC. It encodes CASSQDLVQQETQYF.

This clone appeared a few times. V gene TRBV7-9 combines with J gene TRBJ2-5; TRBD2 aligns across 10 bases. CDR1 SEHNR and CDR2 FQNEAQ come from the germline V gene (reference sequence). J was trimmed by 5 bases and V by 5 bases; bases with no gene match: 11. The CDR3 is 16 residues long. This CDR3 reads CASSPWNSGGKETQYF. CDR3 sequence (DNA): TGTGCCAGCAGCCCGTGGAATAGCGGGGGGAAGGAGACCCAGTACTTC.

This clone was seen only a few times. This rearrangement joins TRBV30 to TRBJ1-6; D is possibly TRBD1 (6 bases). The V gene's germline CDR1 is GTSNPN and CDR2 SVGIG (reference sequence). Trimming removed 2 bases from V and 7 bases from J, with 9 bases in between. The CDR3 runs 13 residues. The CDR3 bases are TGTGCCTGGAGTTCGACAGGAAATTCACCCCTCCACTTT. Its protein product is CAWSSTGNSPLHF. Filled out from reference TRBV30 and TRBJ1-6, the complete variable domain reads SQTIHQWPATLVQPVGSPLSLECTVEGTSNPNLYWYRQAAGRGLQLLFYSVGIGQISSEVPQNLSASRPQDRQFILSSKKLLLSDSGFYLCAWSSTGNSPLHFGNGTRLTVT.

This chain connects TRBV29-1 to TRBJ2-7; 7 bases agree with TRBD2. CDR1 is SQVTM, CDR2 ANQGSEA, per germline. V dropped 1 base and J dropped 2; count of bases not matched to a gene: 8. The CDR3 loop spans 15 amino acids. CDR3 loop: CSVEGVGGTTYEQYF. The CDR3 DNA is TGCAGCGTTGAAGGGGTGGGAGGGACCACCTACGAGCAGTACTTC.

On this clone: Other DNA sequences in the sample encode the same CDR3. This sequence joins TRBV19 and TRBJ2-7, with D maybe TRBD1 (6 bases). Trimming took 5 bases from V and 1 from J, leaving 9 bases between them. The length of the CDR3 is 13 residues. The germline V gene encodes CDR1 LNHDA and CDR2 SQIVND (reference sequence). The CDR3 coding sequence is TGTGCCAGTAGTGGCCAGGGGTCCTACGAGCAGTACTTC. Translated, it gives CASSGQGSYEQYF.

The CDR3 loop is CASSILEVGELFF. The CDR3 nucleotides are TGTGCCAGCAGTATCTTAGAAGTCGGGGAGCTGTTTTTT. The chain employs TRBV2 and TRBJ2-2; D gene unclear. V lost 5 bases and J lost 7, with 11 bases in between. The CDR3 is 13 amino acids. Germline lookup yields CDR1 SNHLY and CDR2 FYNNEI.

In this sample, this clone turned up a few times. This chain links TRBV27 with TRBJ2-7, with a tentative D call TRBD1 (5 bases). V was trimmed by 5 bases and J by 4 bases, leaving 9 bases between them. CDR1 is MNHEY and CDR2 is SMNVEV in the germline V gene (reference sequence). The CDR3 is 12 residues long. The CDR3 nucleotides are TGTGCCAGCAGTGGGGCCGGGTACGAGCAGTACTTC. This translates into CASSGAGYEQYF.

V gene TRBV7-2 combines with J gene TRBJ1-2; unclear D gene. With 0 bases removed from V and 8 bases from J, the gap between germline ends came to 10 bases. The V gene's germline CDR1 is SGHTA and CDR2 FQGNSA. The CDR3 extends over 13 amino acids. The CDR3 region is CASSLASGRGYTF. The CDR3 region has the DNA TGTGCCAGCAGCTTAGCGTCCGGGAGGGGCTACACCTTC.

This clone has just a few counts. This chain uses TRBV18 with TRBJ2-3; D gene uncertain. Trimming took off 0 bases at V and 6 bases at J, with 7 bases between the two ends. This CDR3 region has 13 residues. CDR1 and CDR2 from the germline V gene are KGHSH and LQKENI. The DNA for the CDR3 is TGTGCCAGCTCACCACCGGTCGGGGATACGCAGTATTTT. It is translated as CASSPPVGDTQYF.

This chain joins TRBV2 and TRBJ1-4; TRBD1 aligns across 11 bases. The CDR3 length is 17 residues. Unmatched junction bases numbered 14, after V lost 6 bases and J lost 8 bases. CDR1 and CDR2 from the germline V gene are SNHLY and FYNNEI. CDR3 amino acids: CASSPGDRGSSDEKLFF. The CDR3 coding sequence is TGTGCCAGCAGCCCCGGGGACAGGGGGTCTTCGGACGAAAAACTGTTTTTT.

V gene TRBV19 combines with J gene TRBJ2-1, with no clear D. This CDR3 spans 13 amino acids. Trimming removed 6 bases at V and 3 bases at J, with 9 bases between. Germline CDR1 LNHDA, CDR2 SQIVND (reference sequence). The CDR3 nucleotides read TGTGCCAGTAGCGACCCGGGCTACAATGAGCAGTTCTTC. Translation gives CASSDPGYNEQFF.

This clone was counted a few times. CDR3 nucleotides: TGTGCCAGCTCTGGTTACAGGGGGGGTAACTATGGCTACACCTTC. Translation: CASSGYRGGNYGYTF. The chain recombines TRBV28 with TRBJ1-2; 8 nucleotides line up with TRBD1. V lost 8 bases to trimming and J lost 1 base; unmatched junction nucleotides: 9. This CDR3 region has 15 residues. From germline, CDR1 is MDHEN and CDR2 SYDVKM.

This sequence joins TRBV28 and TRBJ1-1; tentatively, D is TRBD1 (6 bases). Germline CDR1 is MDHEN and CDR2 is SYDVKM. V lost 6 bases and J 4 bases, leaving 12 bases between the germline ends. This CDR3 has 13 residues. The CDR3 nucleotides are TGTGCCAGCAGCTCTAGGGGGAGCACTGAAGCTTTCTTT. Protein: CASSSRGSTEAFF.

This sequence joins TRBV19 and TRBJ1-5; possibly TRBD1 for D (6 bases). Trimming shortened V by 1 base and J by 4 bases, and 14 bases separated the two germline ends. The CDR3 length is 16 residues. Per the germline V gene, CDR1 is LNHDA and CDR2 is SQIVND (reference sequence). DNA for the CDR3: TGTGCCAGTAGTATAGGCCGGGGGGCAGGTAATCAGCCCCAGCATTTT. This translates into CASSIGRGAGNQPQHF.

The rearrangement uses TRBV7-9 and TRBJ2-3; D might be TRBD2 (6 bases). Germline CDR1 SEHNR, CDR2 FQNEAQ (reference sequence). Trimming pared 6 bases from V and 6 bases from J, leaving 16 bases between. The CDR3 has 14 amino acids. This CDR3 reads CASSRTTPPDTQYF. CDR3 bases: TGTGCCAGCAGTCGGACTACTCCTCCGGATACGCAGTATTTT.

This clone was counted between two and nine times. V and J are TRBV16 and TRBJ2-7; maybe TRBD1 (6 bases). The CDR3 runs to 15 residues. Trimming removed 3 bases at V and 2 bases at J, with 14 bases between. CDR1 and CDR2 (germline): KGHSY, FQNENV. The CDR3 sequence is CASSQKGVKTYEQYF. CDR3 coding DNA: TGTGCCAGCAGCCAGAAGGGGGTGAAGACCTACGAGCAGTACTTC.

J is TRBJ1-4 and V is TRBV28; D perhaps matches TRBD1 (5 bases). The CDR3 covers 13 residues. The V gene lost 11 bases and the J gene lost 8 bases, with 18 bases spanning the gap. Germline V gene lookup returns CDR1 MDHEN and CDR2 SYDVKM. CDR3 DNA sequence: TGTGCCCTTGGGGTGGGGCCGGAGGAAAAACTGTTTTTT. This gives the protein CALGVGPEEKLFF.

In this sample, this clone turned up a few times. The V call is TRBV27, the J call TRBJ1-4; no firm D call. Germline V gene sequence: CDR1 MNHEY, CDR2 SMNVEV (reference sequence). There are 13 residues in the CDR3. Trimming took off 5 bases at V and 7 bases at J, with 11 bases between the two ends. DNA of the CDR3: TGTGCCAGCAGTGCGCACAGCAGTGAAAAACTGTTTTTT. It encodes CASSAHSSEKLFF.

This clone occurred a few times. V gene TRBV7-8 combines with J gene TRBJ2-7, with TRBD2 matching over 7 bases. CDR1 is SGHVS, CDR2 FQNEAQ, per germline. After removal of 1 base from V and 3 bases from J, the junction contained 0 bases not matched to a gene. CDR3 length: 13 residues. For the CDR3, the DNA is TGTGCCAGCAGCTTAGGGGGGGGCTACGAGCAGTACTTC. Its protein is CASSLGGGYEQYF.

This clone has a handful of counts. This chain uses TRBV29-1 with TRBJ2-1; weak D call: TRBD2 (6 bases). The CDR3 length is 14 residues. Germline lookup yields CDR1 SQVTM and CDR2 ANQGSEA. Trimming stripped 4 bases from V and 6 bases from J, with 16 bases between. In DNA, the CDR3 is TGCAGCGTTGGTCATTGGGGAGCGGGCAATGAGCAGTTCTTC. This codes for CSVGHWGAGNEQFF.

In this sample, this clone turned up a few times. The chain joins TRBV5-4 to TRBJ2-1; 11 bases are a match to TRBD2. From germline, CDR1 is SGHNT and CDR2 YYREEE (reference sequence). The length of the CDR3 is 17 residues. V shed 4 bases, J shed 0 bases, and the junction held 6 bases outside the gene matches. The CDR3 region has the DNA TGTGCCAGCAGCCGACTAGCGGGGACGCTCTCCTACAATGAGCAGTTCTTC. This gives the protein CASSRLAGTLSYNEQFF.